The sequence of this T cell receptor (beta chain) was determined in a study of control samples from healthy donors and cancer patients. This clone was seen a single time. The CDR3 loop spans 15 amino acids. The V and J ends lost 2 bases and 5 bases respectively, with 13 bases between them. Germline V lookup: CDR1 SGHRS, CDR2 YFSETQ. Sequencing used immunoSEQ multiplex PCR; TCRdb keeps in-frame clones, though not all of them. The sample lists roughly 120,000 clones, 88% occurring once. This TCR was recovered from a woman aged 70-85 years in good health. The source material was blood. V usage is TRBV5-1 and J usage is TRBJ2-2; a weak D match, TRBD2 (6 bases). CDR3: CASSLGGSETGELFF. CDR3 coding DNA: TGCGCCAGCAGCTTAGGAGGGTCTGAAACCGGGGAGCTGTTTTTT.